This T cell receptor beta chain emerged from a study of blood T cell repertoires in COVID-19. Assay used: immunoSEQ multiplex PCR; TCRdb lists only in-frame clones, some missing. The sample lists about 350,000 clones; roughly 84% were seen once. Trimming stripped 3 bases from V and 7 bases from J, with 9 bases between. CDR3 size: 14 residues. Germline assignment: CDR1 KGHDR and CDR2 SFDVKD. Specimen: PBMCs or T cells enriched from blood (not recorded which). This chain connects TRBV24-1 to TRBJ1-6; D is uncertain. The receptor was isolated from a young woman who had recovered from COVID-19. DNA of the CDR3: TGTGCCACCAGTGATAGTCAGGTGAATTCACCCCTCCACTTT. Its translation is CATSDSQVNSPLHF.